The subject of this entry is one T cell receptor (beta chain). Its target is not known. This CDR3 spans 15 amino acids. The V gene's germline CDR1 is SGHTA and CDR2 FQGNSA. Trimming took 5 bases from V and 4 from J; bases not matched to a gene: 10. The data were obtained in a study of a mutant IDH1 vaccine in newly diagnosed glioma. Turning to the study itself: Treated patients showed a male proportion of approximately 60%, a female proportion of around 40%, and a mean age of roughly 40 years. Patients got radiotherapy, temozolomide, or both beforehand, and most got both.

The repertoire was sequenced with immunoSEQ multiplex PCR; TCRdb's copy has only in-frame clones and lacks some. Among 70,000 to 95,000 clones, over 70% were seen once, and the ten largest hold about 5.1%. Time point denoted: baseline, week 1 (first vaccination visit). Specified treatment: pre-vaccination baseline after standard-of-care therapy. Study-wide points: The occurrence of vaccine-induced immune responses was seen in roughly 93% of patients.

Specimen: PBMCs, collected from a glioma patient treated with radiotherapy, temozolomide or both. This chain connects TRBV7-2 to TRBJ2-7; TRBD1 matches 8 bases. This TCR derives from a man aged 35-49 years with glioma. Some clones in this sample may be carry-over from other donors' samples. CDR3 sequence: CASSLSGTGEYEQYF. CDR3 nucleotides: TGTGCCAGCAGCCTTTCCGGGACAGGAGAATACGAGCAGTACTTC.